This is a list of T cell receptor beta chains from one sample in a study of T cells in Graves' hyperthyroidism and ophthalmopathy. TCRdb re-derived calls from the multiplex PCR reads in MiXCR, one entry per CDR3 protein. Among about 460,000 distinct CDR3 sequences listed, about 22% were seen once. Sequencing was done on a sample of blood. These receptors were collected from a woman in her 70s with Graves' ophthalmopathy. Each CDR3 is given with its conserved first and last residue. Fields, in order: J gene, V gene, D gene, clone size, CDR3 protein, CDR3 DNA. The D gene is left open where the match is weak. Expanded clones get a size class; other rows say once, few or many, or leave the size out.

TRBJ2-3 | TRBV5-6 | TRBD2 | - | CASSLRSSGPIDTQYF | TGTGCCAGCAGCCTGCGCTCTAGCGGACCAATAGACACGCAGTATTTT
TRBJ2-2 | TRBV30 | - | once | CAWSSPPGRTGELFF | TGTGCCTGGAGTTCACCCCCGGGGAGAACCGGGGAGCTGTTTTTT
TRBJ2-1 | TRBV5-4 | - | - | CASSFWAGSYNEQFF | TGTGCCAGCAGCTTTTGGGCAGGGAGCTACAATGAGCAGTTCTTC
TRBJ2-1 | TRBV20-1 | TRBD2 | few | CSARDQSGRRNEQFF | TGCAGTGCTAGAGATCAGAGCGGGAGGCGGAATGAGCAGTTCTTC
TRBJ2-7 | TRBV4-1 | - | few | CASSQPDTSYEQYF | TGCGCCAGCAGCCAACCCGACACCTCCTACGAGCAGTACTTC
TRBJ1-1 | TRBV4-2 | - | - | CASSTIRQTDTEAFF | TGTGCCAGCAGCACTATTCGGCAGACGGACACTGAAGCTTTCTTT
TRBJ1-1 | TRBV20-1 | TRBD1 | - | CSALTGGVEAFF | TGCAGTGCGCTTACAGGGGGGGTTGAAGCTTTCTTT
TRBJ1-2 | TRBV7-9 | - | many | CASSPTGDGYTF | TGTGCCAGCTCACCTACAGGCGATGGCTACACCTTC
TRBJ1-6 | TRBV28 | TRBD1 | few | CASSPDRGLNSPLHF | TGTGCCAGCAGCCCTGACAGGGGTCTTAATTCACCCCTCCACTTT
TRBJ1-1 | TRBV18 | - | few | CASSPRKDTEAFF | TGTGCCAGCTCACCGAGGAAGGACACTGAAGCTTTCTTT
TRBJ2-1 | TRBV5-1 | TRBD1 | few | CASSAGTGTNEQFF | TGCGCCAGCAGCGCCGGGACAGGGACAAATGAGCAGTTCTTC
TRBJ2-5 | TRBV6-2/TRBV6-3 | - | - | CASSERTGRLFQETQYF | TGTGCCAGCAGCGAGAGGACGGGCAGACTCTTCCAAGAGACCCAGTACTTC
TRBJ2-1 | TRBV20-1 | TRBD2 | many | CSATGLAGGRSYNEQFF | TGCAGTGCTACGGGACTAGCGGGAGGGCGGTCCTACAATGAGCAGTTCTTC
TRBJ2-5 | TRBV28 | TRBD2 | many | CASSSPRGEGLGETQYF | TGTGCCAGCAGCTCCCCCCGGGGGGAGGGCCTTGGGGAGACCCAGTACTTC
TRBJ2-7 | TRBV10-1 | TRBD1 | - | CASSGTGYEQYF | TGCGCCAGCAGTGGGACAGGATACGAGCAGTACTTC